Below, 21 T cell receptor beta chains from the same sample are listed, as sequenced in a study of radiation and T cells in renal cell carcinoma. Repertoires were generated with immunoSEQ multiplex PCR, while TCRdb's copy carries only in-frame clones and drops some. The repertoire holds approximately 90,000 clones, with roughly 80% as singletons. Time point indicated: blood 4 weeks post-SBRT, at nephrectomy. Treatment defined: 15 Gy SBRT to primary tumor, nephrectomy 4 weeks later. The source material was blood, sampled from a patient whose treatment included radiotherapy and nephrectomy. These receptors all stem from a man in his forties or fifties with renal cell carcinoma.

The V call is TRBV30, the J call TRBJ2-3; D remains unclear. Germline CDR1 is GTSNPN and CDR2 is SVGIG (reference sequence). CDR3 length equals 13 residues. V was clipped by 2 bases and J by 5 bases, with 11 bases between them. DNA of the CDR3: TGTGCCTGGAGTTCGGACCGTGGAGATACGCAGTATTTT. It is translated as CAWSSDRGDTQYF.

The V call is TRBV5-4, the J call TRBJ1-2, with D uncertain. V lost 1 base, J lost 4 bases, and 17 bases lay in between. This CDR3 comprises 16 residues. The germline V gene encodes CDR1 SGHNT and CDR2 YYREEE (reference sequence). CDR3 DNA: TGTGCCAGCAGCTTGAACGTTGAGACCTCTCCCTATGGCTACACCTTC. It is translated as CASSLNVETSPYGYTF.

The genes are TRBV6-1 and TRBJ2-6; D remains unclear. Deletions cut 7 bases from V and 1 base from J, with 8 bases between. This CDR3 spans 14 amino acids. Germline V lookup: CDR1 MNHNS, CDR2 SASEGT. CDR3 loop: CASTLGSGANVLTF. The DNA for the CDR3 is TGTGCCAGCACCTTGGGGTCTGGGGCCAACGTCCTGACTTTC.

This clone was counted once. The gene calls are TRBV7-6 and TRBJ2-1, with TRBD2 identical over 13 bases. V lost 3 bases to trimming and J lost 4 bases; unmatched junction nucleotides: 0. The CDR3 sequence is 15 residues long. Germline CDR1 reads SGHVS; CDR2 reads FNYEAQ. CDR3 protein: CASSLGLAGYNEQFF. As DNA, the CDR3 is TGTGCCAGCAGCTTGGGACTAGCGGGATACAATGAGCAGTTCTTC.

In regard to this clone: A junction end diverges from the germline sequence, so it may reflect a read error. The genes are TRBV19 and TRBJ2-1, with a possible D match to TRBD1 (6 bases). CDR1 and CDR2 (germline): LNHDA, SQIVND (reference sequence). The CDR3 consists of 15 residues. The CDR3 reads CASSVPDRMYSEQFF. Here the CDR3 DNA reads TGTGCCAGTAGCGTTCCTGACAGGATGTACAGTGAGCAGTTCTTC.

The V call is TRBV5-1, the J call TRBJ2-7; TRBD2 matches at 14 bases. The CDR3 totals 15 residues. The trim removed 4 bases at V and 6 bases at J, leaving 6 bases unmatched. Germline values: CDR1 SGHRS, CDR2 YFSETQ. The CDR3 loop reads CASSRRLAGGVEQYF. The CDR3 region has the DNA TGCGCCAGCAGCCGCAGACTAGCGGGAGGGGTCGAGCAGTACTTC.

The chain has TRBV2 and TRBJ1-1; D not certain. Germline loops: CDR1 SNHLY, CDR2 FYNNEI. The CDR3 is made up of 12 amino acids. Between the trimmed V and J ends, which lost 4 bases and 5 bases, there was a span of 8 bases. The CDR3 DNA sequence: TGTGCCAGCAGTGTATGGCGGACTGAAGCTTTCTTT. Its translation: CASSVWRTEAFF.

This clone was seen once. This rearrangement joins TRBV30 to TRBJ1-1; 7 bases agree with TRBD1. The germline CDR1 and CDR2 sequences are GTSNPN and SVGIG (reference sequence). V dropped 2 bases and J dropped 6; count of bases not matched to a gene: 12. The CDR3 loop spans 15 amino acids. CDR3 nucleotide sequence: TGTGCCTGGAGTTTGGGACAGAGGAACTTCCCTGAAGCTTTCTTT. As protein: CAWSLGQRNFPEAFF.

V is TRBV19 and J is TRBJ2-5; 10 positions agree with TRBD1. CDR3 length: 15 residues. Unmatched junction bases numbered 9, after V lost 6 bases and J lost 5 bases. Germline V gene lookup returns CDR1 LNHDA and CDR2 SQIVND (reference sequence). DNA for the CDR3: TGTGCCAGTAGCCCGGGACAGGGGTCGGGGGAGACCCAGTACTTC. Protein: CASSPGQGSGETQYF.

The chain employs TRBV6-1 and TRBJ1-3; tentatively, D is TRBD1 (5 bases). The germline V gene has CDR1 MNHNS and CDR2 SASEGT. CDR3 length: 13 residues. Trimming pared 2 bases from V and 9 bases from J, leaving 11 bases between. CDR3 DNA sequence: TGTGCCAGCAGTGAAATCCGCGGGGCCACCATATATTTT. The encoded protein is CASSEIRGATIYF.

V usage is TRBV10-3 and J usage is TRBJ1-2; D remains unclear. The V end was cut by 4 bases, the J end by 6 bases, with 12 bases between. The CDR3 is made up of 13 amino acids. Germline-derived CDR1 and CDR2 are ENHRY and SYGVKD. The CDR3 spells CAISVGLKNGYTF. Here the CDR3 DNA reads TGTGCCATCAGTGTCGGGTTGAAGAATGGCTACACCTTC.

V is TRBV21-1 and J is TRBJ1-2; the table's D call, TRBD1, has no DNA check behind it. TRBV21-1 is listed as a pseudogene. The CDR3 has 16 amino acids. CDR3 sequence: CASSKEGPTGFYGYTF. The CDR3, as DNA: TGTGCCAGCAGCAAAGAAGGCCCCACAGGCTTCTATGGCTACACCTTC.

This clone occurred once. The V call is TRBV10-3, the J call TRBJ2-7; D is possibly TRBD1 (6 bases). The germline V gene encodes CDR1 ENHRY and CDR2 SYGVKD. The CDR3 is 14 amino acids. V lost 2 bases and J 5 bases, leaving 13 bases between the germline ends. The CDR3 is CAISERQASHEQYF. CDR3 bases: TGTGCCATCAGTGAGAGACAGGCTTCCCACGAGCAGTACTTC.

The V gene is TRBV6-5, the J gene TRBJ2-7, with D perhaps matching TRBD2 (6 bases). Trimming removed 2 bases from V and 5 bases from J, with 16 bases in between. Germline-derived CDR1 and CDR2 are MNHEY and SVGAGI. CDR3 length equals 15 residues. The CDR3 DNA reads TGTGCCAGCAGTTACGGTAACTATATAGCGGACGAGCAGTACTTC. Protein: CASSYGNYIADEQYF.

The V gene is TRBV28, the J gene TRBJ2-7; TRBD1 matches 9 bases. V shed 4 bases and J 6 bases; nucleotides not matched to a gene: 7. Germline CDR1 and CDR2: MDHEN and SYDVKM. CDR3 length equals 14 residues. DNA of the CDR3: TGTGCCAGCAGTTGGAATGACAGGGGGGCCGAGCAGTACTTC. It is translated as CASSWNDRGAEQYF.

J is TRBJ2-7 and V is TRBV6-5; 10 positions agree with TRBD2. Losses at the gene ends were 2 bases for V and 5 bases for J; bases not matched to a gene: 9. The CDR3 is made up of 16 amino acids. Germline CDR1 is MNHEY and CDR2 is SVGAGI. CDR3 bases: TGTGCCAGCAGTTACGGGCCTAGCGGGGGACACGACGAGCAGTACTTC. Translating it yields CASSYGPSGGHDEQYF.

The chain uses TRBV7-2 and TRBJ2-7, with 9 bases that match TRBD2. CDR3 size: 16 residues. The germline V gene encodes CDR1 SGHTA and CDR2 FQGNSA. V was pared by 5 bases and J by 2 bases, with 10 bases of the junction left unmatched. The CDR3 DNA is TGTGCCAGCAGCCAGGGTAGTAGCGGGGGAACCTACGAGCAGTACTTC. It translates to CASSQGSSGGTYEQYF.

This sequence joins TRBV21-1 and TRBJ1-5. TRBV21-1 is a documented pseudogene. This CDR3 has 15 amino acids. The chain's CDR3 is CASRRRSYSNQPQHF. DNA of the CDR3: TGTGCCAGCAGGAGAAGGAGTTATAGCAATCAGCCCCAGCATTTT.

The chain links TRBV4-2 to TRBJ2-1, with 7 positions matching TRBD2. Germline values: CDR1 LGHNA, CDR2 YNFKEQ. This CDR3 region has 18 residues. V shed 0 bases, J shed 6 bases, and the junction held 14 bases outside the gene matches. The CDR3 spells CASSQDIFKGLVTNEQFF. CDR3 coding DNA: TGTGCCAGCAGCCAAGATATTTTCAAAGGACTAGTAACCAATGAGCAGTTCTTC.

The J gene is TRBJ2-2, the V gene TRBV6-1; TRBD2 agrees at 11 bases. With 1 base clipped from V and 1 base from J, the junction kept 14 bases outside the gene matches. The CDR3 runs 21 residues. Germline CDR1 reads MNHNS; CDR2 reads SASEGT. The CDR3 nucleotides read TGTGCCAGCAGTGAAGACTTTGTCACACTAGGACTAGCGGGGAACACCGGGGAGCTGTTTTTT. It translates to CASSEDFVTLGLAGNTGELFF.

This CDR3 reads CASSPNIGVGGSTEAFF. The CDR3 DNA is TGTGCCAGCAGCCCTAATATCGGTGTGGGGGGCAGCACTGAAGCTTTCTTT. The chain employs TRBV28 and TRBJ1-1, with D possibly matching TRBD1 (6 bases). The CDR3 has 17 residues. The germline gives CDR1 MDHEN, CDR2 SYDVKM. The germline V and J ends were trimmed by 6 bases and 4 bases, with 24 bases remaining between them.